Listed below are T cell receptor beta chains from one sample, sequenced in a study of blood T cell repertoires in COVID-19. Repertoires were generated with immunoSEQ multiplex PCR, while TCRdb's copy carries only in-frame clones and drops some. This repertoire shows over 90,000 clones, around 82% found once; its top ten account for approximately 6.8%. The source material was peripheral blood. These TCRs come from a man over 45 with active or convalescent COVID-19. CDR3s include the opening cysteine and the closing phenylalanine or tryptophan. A D gene is named only where the DNA matches it firmly. Rows may omit the clone size; those that give it use once, few, many or a size class.

CASSPQTGMGNTQYF | TGCGCCAGCAGCCCTCAAACAGGGATGGGAAATACGCAGTATTTT | - | once | TRBJ2-3 | TRBV5-1 | 15
CASSFVEGDNSPLHF | TGCGCCAGCAGCTTTGTTGAGGGAGATAATTCACCCCTCCACTTT | - | - | TRBJ1-6 | TRBV5-1 | 15
CASSLDRGATNEKLFF | TGTGCCAGCAGTTTAGACAGGGGTGCAACTAATGAAAAACTGTTTTTT | TRBD1 | - | TRBJ1-4 | TRBV27 | 16
CASSFLDTGELFF | TGTGCCAGCAGCTTCTTAGACACCGGGGAGCTGTTTTTT | - | - | TRBJ2-2 | TRBV7-6 | 13
CASSGFWEAGYGYTF | TGCGCCAGCAGTGGGTTTTGGGAGGCGGGCTATGGCTACACCTTC | - | - | TRBJ1-2 | TRBV10-2 | 15
CASSPGQGWEKLFF | TGCGCCAGCAGCCCCGGACAGGGTTGGGAAAAACTGTTTTTT | TRBD1 | - | TRBJ1-4 | TRBV5-1 | 14
CASRTGSNQPQHF | TGTGCCAGCAGGACAGGGAGCAATCAGCCCCAGCATTTT | TRBD1 | few | TRBJ1-5 | TRBV12-3/TRBV12-4 | 13
CASTRTGIGNTIYF | TGTGCCAGCACCCGCACGGGGATCGGAAACACCATATATTTT | - | - | TRBJ1-3 | TRBV6-5 | 14
CASSPNTDTQYF | TGCGCCAGCAGCCCCAACACAGATACGCAGTATTTT | - | - | TRBJ2-3 | TRBV5-1 | 12
CAWTSGGPIDTQYF | TGTGCCTGGACTAGCGGGGGGCCAATAGATACGCAGTATTTT | TRBD2 | - | TRBJ2-3 | TRBV30 | 14
CASLGTGSNYEQYF | TGTGCCAGTCTGGGTACGGGGAGCAACTACGAGCAGTACTTC | - | - | TRBJ2-7 | TRBV28 | 14
CASSIPAGNQPQHF | TGTGCCAGTAGTATCCCGGCAGGGAATCAGCCCCAGCATTTT | - | - | TRBJ1-5 | TRBV19 | 14
CATSTQGAVTGELFF | TGTGCCACCAGCACCCAGGGGGCGGTTACCGGGGAGCTGTTTTTT | TRBD1 | - | TRBJ2-2 | TRBV15 | 15
CAGGRVGTDTQYF | TGTGCCGGGGGCAGGGTCGGCACAGATACGCAGTATTTT | - | - | TRBJ2-3 | TRBV5-4 | 13
CACRGGGTDTQYF | TGTGCCTGTAGGGGCGGGGGGACAGATACGCAGTATTTT | TRBD2 | - | TRBJ2-3 | TRBV30 | 13
CASSLGEFGRGGWTEAFF | TGTGCCAGCAGTTTAGGGGAATTTGGACGGGGTGGATGGACTGAAGCTTTCTTT | - | - | TRBJ1-1 | TRBV27 | 18
CSGQGANEQFF | TGCAGCGGACAGGGGGCGAATGAGCAGTTCTTC | TRBD1 | - | TRBJ2-1 | TRBV29-1 | 11
CASSLGQGRGNTIYF | TGTGCCAGCAGCTTAGGGCAGGGGCGAGGAAACACCATATATTTT | - | - | TRBJ1-3 | TRBV7-9 | 15
CASSTPGQAGSGNTIYF | TGTGCCAGCAGCACCCCCGGACAGGCAGGCTCTGGAAACACCATATATTTT | TRBD1 | once | TRBJ1-3 | TRBV9 | 17
CASSLGQNTGELFF | TGTGCCAGCAGCCTAGGACAAAACACCGGGGAGCTGTTTTTT | - | few | TRBJ2-2 | TRBV11-3 | 14
CASTDAGTVYNEQFF | TGTGCCAGTACCGATGCCGGGACAGTCTACAATGAGCAGTTCTTC | TRBD1 | once | TRBJ2-1 | TRBV19 | 15
CASSTRDRYTDTQYF | TGCGCCAGCAGCACTCGGGACAGGTACACAGATACGCAGTATTTT | TRBD1 | - | TRBJ2-3 | TRBV5-1 | 15
CASSLEWYREYTQYF | TGCGCCAGCAGCTTGGAGTGGTACAGGGAATATACGCAGTATTTT | - | - | TRBJ2-3 | TRBV5-1 | 15
CASSEAGHLYGYTF | TGTGCCAGCAGTGAAGCGGGGCACCTCTATGGCTACACCTTC | - | - | TRBJ1-2 | TRBV6-1 | 14
CASSLVLSRTPREKLFF | TGTGCCAGCAGCTTAGTTTTATCAAGGACTCCGCGGGAAAAACTGTTTTTT | - | - | TRBJ1-4 | TRBV7-8 | 17
CASSLNSGRTEAFF | TGTGCCAGCTCACTAAACTCAGGGAGGACTGAAGCTTTCTTT | - | - | TRBJ1-1 | TRBV18 | 14
CASSLVGSGGPRNTGELFF | TGTGCCAGCAGCTTAGTAGGTAGCGGGGGGCCCAGGAACACCGGGGAGCTGTTTTTT | TRBD2 | - | TRBJ2-2 | TRBV7-2 | 19
CASSQGSGTLGYTF | TGTGCCAGCAGCCAAGGATCCGGGACACTTGGCTACACCTTC | - | - | TRBJ1-2 | TRBV14 | 14
CASSMSGTGGHSPLHF | TGTGCCAGTAGTATGTCGGGGACAGGGGGCCATTCACCCCTCCACTTT | TRBD1 | - | TRBJ1-6 | TRBV19 | 16
CASSDLDRYPGAFF | TGTGCCAGCAGTGATCTCGACAGGTACCCTGGGGCTTTCTTT | - | - | TRBJ1-1 | TRBV2 | 14
CASSMGHNYGYTF | TGTGCCAGTAGTATGGGACACAACTATGGCTACACCTTC | - | - | TRBJ1-2 | TRBV19 | 13
CASSPPRDRGAYEQYF | TGTGCCAGCTCACCACCACGGGACAGGGGGGCCTACGAGCAGTACTTC | TRBD1 | - | TRBJ2-7 | TRBV18 | 16
CASSYNQGGGEKLFF | TGTGCCAGCAGCTATAATCAGGGAGGCGGTGAAAAACTGTTTTTT | - | - | TRBJ1-4 | TRBV7-2 | 15
CATSPPGQARWGELFF | TGTGCCACCAGCCCACCGGGACAGGCAAGGTGGGGGGAGCTGTTTTTT | TRBD1 | - | TRBJ2-2 | TRBV15 | 16
CASSLYYRELNSPLHF | TGTGCCAGCAGTTTGTACTACAGGGAATTGAATTCACCCCTCCACTTT | - | - | TRBJ1-6 | TRBV28 | 16
CASRTRENHEQFF | TGTGCCAGTAGGACCAGGGAAAACCATGAGCAGTTCTTC | - | - | TRBJ2-1 | TRBV19 | 13
CASSTHRSGGASDTGELFF | TGTGCCAGTAGTACGCACCGGAGCGGGGGGGCGAGCGACACCGGGGAGCTGTTTTTT | TRBD2 | once | TRBJ2-2 | TRBV19 | 19
CASSAGTSNTGELFF | TGTGCCAGCAGTGCCGGGACATCGAACACCGGGGAGCTGTTTTTT | - | - | TRBJ2-2 | TRBV2 | 15
CASGPGAAKNIQYF | TGTGCCAGCGGCCCCGGTGCGGCCAAAAACATTCAGTACTTC | - | few | TRBJ2-4 | TRBV6-2/TRBV6-3 | 14
CATSDLGTGLQETQYF | TGTGCCACCAGTGATTTAGGGACAGGACTCCAAGAGACCCAGTACTTC | TRBD1 | - | TRBJ2-5 | TRBV24-1 | 16
CSVDGGGRGETQYF | TGCAGCGTTGATGGTGGGGGCAGGGGGGAGACCCAGTACTTC | TRBD1 | - | TRBJ2-5 | TRBV29-1 | 14
CATSDAGQGDTGELFF | TGTGCCACCAGTGATGCCGGACAGGGAGACACCGGGGAGCTGTTTTTT | TRBD1 | - | TRBJ2-2 | TRBV24-1 | 16
CASSRDTYNSPLHF | TGTGCCAGCAGCCGGGACACCTATAATTCACCCCTCCACTTT | - | - | TRBJ1-6 | TRBV28 | 14
CASSMGQGYGYTF | TGTGCCAGTAGTATGGGACAGGGGTATGGCTACACCTTC | TRBD1 | - | TRBJ1-2 | TRBV19 | 13
CAISESAGLSYNEQFF | TGTGCCATCAGTGAGTCCGCGGGCCTCTCCTACAATGAGCAGTTCTTC | - | - | TRBJ2-1 | TRBV10-3 | 16
CASSTRWPSSGNTIYF | TGTGCCAGTAGTACCCGTTGGCCCTCCTCTGGAAACACCATATATTTT | - | - | TRBJ1-3 | TRBV19 | 16